These T cell receptor beta chains were read from a single sample in a study of cytomegalovirus exposure and HLA in healthy donors. Profiled with immunoSEQ multiplex PCR; TCRdb holds only in-frame clones, not every one. The repertoire has 150,000 to 200,000 clones, 81% of them found once; the top ten carry approximately 13%. Specimen: PBMCs. These receptors were collected from a woman between 45 and 65 years old in good health and CMV-seronegative. Each CDR3 is given with its conserved first and last residue.

V: TRBV7-2
J: TRBJ2-5
CDR3: CASSLALTSGPGETQYF

V: TRBV5-1
J: TRBJ2-7
CDR3: CASSANRGHTYEQYF

V: TRBV7-2
J: TRBJ2-7
CDR3: CASSYRGTGPYEQYF

V: TRBV6-6
J: TRBJ1-1
CDR3: CASSYAPTATNTEAFF

V: TRBV19
J: TRBJ1-5
CDR3: CASNSYRSNQPQHF

V: TRBV13
J: TRBJ2-7
CDR3: CASSRGIIDEQYF

V: TRBV5-1
J: TRBJ1-1
CDR3: CASNAGSLLNTEAFF

V: TRBV6-5
J: TRBJ1-5
CDR3: CASSSGTGANQPQHF

V: TRBV5-6
J: TRBJ2-7
CDR3: CASSLVLSYEQYF

V: TRBV29-1
J: TRBJ2-5
CDR3: CSVTMQGWGTQYF

V: TRBV7-9
J: TRBJ1-2
CDR3: CSSSPGFGGYTF

V: TRBV7-2
J: TRBJ1-6
CDR3: CASSLVSEPPLHF

V: TRBV7-2
J: TRBJ2-7
CDR3: CASSLEPVYEQYF

V: TRBV6-1
J: TRBJ2-3
CDR3: CASISLAGDGDTQYF

V: TRBV4-3
J: TRBJ2-1
CDR3: CASSQEVEGEQFF

V: TRBV27
J: TRBJ2-2
CDR3: CASSSLQGAYGELFF

V: TRBV19
J: TRBJ1-3
CDR3: CASSLSQGALGNTIYF

V: TRBV10-2
J: TRBJ1-1
CDR3: CASSALLGQTGTEAFF

V: TRBV14
J: TRBJ2-6
CDR3: CASSQEGQTVISGANVLTF

V: TRBV7-8
J: TRBJ2-1
CDR3: CASSVREPNEQFF

V: TRBV28
J: TRBJ2-7
CDR3: CASSWGGVTYEQYF

V: TRBV7-2
J: TRBJ2-7
CDR3: CASSLYAGGYEQYF

V: TRBV7-8
J: TRBJ2-5
CDR3: CASSKARLADQETQYF

V: TRBV5-1
J: TRBJ2-3
CDR3: CASSSWTSGKGDTQYF

V: TRBV7-9
J: TRBJ2-1
CDR3: CASILAGPEQFF

V: TRBV25-1
J: TRBJ2-7
CDR3: CASSPGTSGSVNEQYF